This TCR beta chain emerged from a study of shared clonotypes between healthy human individuals. The naive CD8 subset, CD45RO-negative cells positively selected for CCR7, excluded terminally differentiated effector memory CD45RA+ cells. TCRdb's table, derived via immunoSEQ multiplex PCR, lists solely in-frame clones and lacks some. The data show about 2.1 million clones, just under 95% seen once. On this clone itself: Antigen: not known.

Study findings and constraints: Some clonotypes were shared by all four sorted-subset donors, while others were not shared. The non-shared ones had lower generation probabilities than the shared ones. A handful of donors showed sharing of approximately 5% of naive CD4 clonotypes.

Germline V CDR1 and CDR2: SGHRS, YFSETQ. V shed 4 bases and J 7 bases; nucleotides not matched to a gene: 9. This CDR3 comprises 15 residues. The source of this sequence is a man aged 18 to 35 in good health. Some clones in this sample may be carry-over from other donors' samples. The chain is built from TRBV5-1 and TRBJ2-1; 9 nucleotides match TRBD2. Material for sequencing was naive CD8+ T cells from PBMCs. The CDR3 protein is CASSAAGGLFNEQFF. In DNA, the CDR3 is TGCGCCAGCAGCGCAGCGGGAGGCCTATTTAATGAGCAGTTCTTC.